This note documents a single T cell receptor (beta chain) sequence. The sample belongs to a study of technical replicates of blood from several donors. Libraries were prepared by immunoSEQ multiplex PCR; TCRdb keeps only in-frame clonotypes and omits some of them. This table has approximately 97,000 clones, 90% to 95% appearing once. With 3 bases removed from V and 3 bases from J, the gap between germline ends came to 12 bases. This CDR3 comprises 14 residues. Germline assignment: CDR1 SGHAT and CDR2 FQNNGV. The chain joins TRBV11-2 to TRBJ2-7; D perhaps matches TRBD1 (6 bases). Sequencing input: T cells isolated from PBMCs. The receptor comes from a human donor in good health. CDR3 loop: CASSFVQGSYEQYF. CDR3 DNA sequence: TGTGCCAGCAGCTTCGTGCAGGGGAGCTACGAGCAGTACTTC.